What follows describes a single T cell receptor beta chain. In the source study's methods: Scientists estimated how many nucleated cells there were by amplifying reference gene primers. The data were produced by immunoSEQ multiplex PCR, yet TCRdb's version contains in-frame clones alone and is incomplete. V, J and clone size reflect that table, while D and trimming were determined from the DNA. The sample has some 240,000 clones; roughly 80% are singletons. Patients at the Seattle site were enrolled during active infection and followed longitudinally. The CDR3 consists of 18 residues. V gave up 4 bases and J gave up 0 bases; unmatched junction bases: 11. Germline V gives CDR1 MGHRA, CDR2 YSYEKL. These data originate in a study of blood T cell repertoires in COVID-19.

V is TRBV4-1 and J is TRBJ1-3, with 8 bases matching TRBD1. The sequence derives from a woman older than 75 with COVID-19, enrolled during active disease. Sequenced sample: peripheral blood. The CDR3 spells CASSLLVQGGASGNTIYF. Here the CDR3 DNA reads TGCGCCAGCAGCCTACTAGTACAGGGGGGAGCCTCTGGAAACACCATATATTTT.